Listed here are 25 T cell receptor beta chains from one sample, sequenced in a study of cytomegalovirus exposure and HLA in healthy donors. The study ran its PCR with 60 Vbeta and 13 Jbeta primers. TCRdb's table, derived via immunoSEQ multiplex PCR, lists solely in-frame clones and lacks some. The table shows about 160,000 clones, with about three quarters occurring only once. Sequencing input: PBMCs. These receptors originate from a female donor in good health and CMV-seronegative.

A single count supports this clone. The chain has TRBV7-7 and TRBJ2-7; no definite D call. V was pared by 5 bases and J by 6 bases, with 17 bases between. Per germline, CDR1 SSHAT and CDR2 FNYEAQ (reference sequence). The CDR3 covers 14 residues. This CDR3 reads CASSLSSGDSEQYF. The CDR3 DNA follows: TGTGCCAGCAGCCTCTCCTCCGGCGACTCCGAGCAGTACTTC.

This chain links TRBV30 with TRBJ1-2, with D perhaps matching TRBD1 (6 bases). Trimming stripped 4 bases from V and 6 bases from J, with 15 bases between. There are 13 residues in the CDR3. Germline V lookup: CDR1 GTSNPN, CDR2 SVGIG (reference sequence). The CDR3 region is CAWTPRGGDGYTF. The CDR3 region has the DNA TGTGCCTGGACCCCTAGGGGGGGCGATGGCTACACCTTC.

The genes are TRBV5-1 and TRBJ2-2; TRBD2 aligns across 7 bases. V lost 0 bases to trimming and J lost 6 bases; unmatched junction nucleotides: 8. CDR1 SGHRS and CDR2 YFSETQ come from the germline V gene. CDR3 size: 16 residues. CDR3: CASSLETSFYAGELFF. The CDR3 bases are TGCGCCAGCAGCTTGGAGACTAGCTTTTACGCCGGGGAGCTGTTTTTT. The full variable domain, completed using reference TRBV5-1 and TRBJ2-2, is KAGVTQTPRYLIKTRGQQVTLSCSPISGHRSVSWYQQTPGQGLQFLFEYFSETQRNKGNFPGRFSGRQFSNSRSEMNVSTLELGDSALYLCASSLETSFYAGELFFGEGSRLTVL.

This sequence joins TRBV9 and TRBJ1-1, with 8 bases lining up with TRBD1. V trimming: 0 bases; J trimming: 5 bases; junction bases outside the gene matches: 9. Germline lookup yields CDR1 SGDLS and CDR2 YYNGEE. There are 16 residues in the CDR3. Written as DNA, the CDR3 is TGTGCCAGCAGCGTAGCTACTCAGGGGGCGGGAACTGAAGCTTTCTTT. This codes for CASSVATQGAGTEAFF. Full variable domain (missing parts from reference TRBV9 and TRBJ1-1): DSGVTQTPKHLITATGQRVTLRCSPRSGDLSVYWYQQSLDQGLQFLIQYYNGEERAKGNILERFSAQQFPDLHSELNLSSLELGDSALYFCASSVATQGAGTEAFFGQGTRLTVV.

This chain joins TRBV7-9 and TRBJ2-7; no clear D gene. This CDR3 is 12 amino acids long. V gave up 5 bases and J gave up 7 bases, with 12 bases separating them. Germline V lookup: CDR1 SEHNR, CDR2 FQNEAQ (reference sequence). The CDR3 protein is CASSESRLEQYF. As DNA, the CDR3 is TGTGCCAGCAGCGAGAGCAGGCTTGAGCAGTACTTC.

CDR3 protein: CASSQLGDRVFGYTF. The DNA for the CDR3 is TGCGCCAGCAGCCAATTGGGGGACAGGGTCTTTGGCTACACCTTC. The genes are TRBV4-1 and TRBJ1-2; TRBD1 matches at 9 bases. Germline-derived CDR1 and CDR2 are MGHRA and YSYEKL. The CDR3 sequence is 15 residues long. V lost 2 bases to trimming and J lost 7 bases; unmatched junction nucleotides: 8.

The CDR3 bases are TGCAGCACCGGGGTCCGGGGTGAAAAACTGTTTTTT. Translation gives CSTGVRGEKLFF. The chain joins TRBV29-1 to TRBJ1-4, with D hard to call. Germline-derived CDR1 and CDR2 are SQVTM and ANQGSEA. V lost 8 bases, J lost 7 bases, and 14 bases lay in between. The CDR3 has 12 amino acids.

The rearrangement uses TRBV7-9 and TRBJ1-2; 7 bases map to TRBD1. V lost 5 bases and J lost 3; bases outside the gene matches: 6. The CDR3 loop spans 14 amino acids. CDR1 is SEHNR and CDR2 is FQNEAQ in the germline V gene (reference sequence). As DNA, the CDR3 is TGTGCCAGCAGCCCGGGAACAGGGGACTATGGCTACACCTTC. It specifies CASSPGTGDYGYTF.

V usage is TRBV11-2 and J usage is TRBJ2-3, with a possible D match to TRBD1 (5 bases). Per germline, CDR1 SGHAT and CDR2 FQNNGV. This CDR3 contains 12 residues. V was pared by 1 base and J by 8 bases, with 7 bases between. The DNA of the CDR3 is TGTGCCAGCAGCTTAGGTAGGGGTACGCAGTATTTT. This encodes CASSLGRGTQYF.

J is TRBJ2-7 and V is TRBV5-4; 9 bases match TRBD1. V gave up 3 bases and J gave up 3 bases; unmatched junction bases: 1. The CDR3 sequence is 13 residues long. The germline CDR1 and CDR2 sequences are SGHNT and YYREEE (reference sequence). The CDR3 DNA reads TGTGCCAGCAGCTGGGACAGGGTCTACGAGCAGTACTTC. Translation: CASSWDRVYEQYF. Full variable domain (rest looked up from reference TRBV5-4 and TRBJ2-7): ETGVTQSPTHLIKTRGQQVTLRCSSQSGHNTVSWYQQALGQGPQFIFQYYREEENGRGNFPPRFSGLQFPNYSSELNVNALELDDSALYLCASSWDRVYEQYFGPGTRLTVT.

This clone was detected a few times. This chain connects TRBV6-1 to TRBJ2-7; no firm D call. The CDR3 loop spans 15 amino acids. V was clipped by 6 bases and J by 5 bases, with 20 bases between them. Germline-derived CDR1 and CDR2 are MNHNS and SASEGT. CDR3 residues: CASRYTPTPVDEQYF. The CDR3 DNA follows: TGTGCCAGCAGATATACCCCCACGCCGGTAGACGAGCAGTACTTC.

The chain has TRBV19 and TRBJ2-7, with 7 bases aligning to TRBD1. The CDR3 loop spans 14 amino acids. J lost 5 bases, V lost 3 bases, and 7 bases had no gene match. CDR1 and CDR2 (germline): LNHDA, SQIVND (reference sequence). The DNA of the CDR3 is TGTGCCAGTAGTATCACAGGGGAAGCCCACGAGCAGTACTTC. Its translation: CASSITGEAHEQYF.

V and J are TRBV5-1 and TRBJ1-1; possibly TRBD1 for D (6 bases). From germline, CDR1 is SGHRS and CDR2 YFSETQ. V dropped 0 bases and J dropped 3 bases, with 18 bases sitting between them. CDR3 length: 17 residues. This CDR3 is CASSLAAGTTRDTEAFF. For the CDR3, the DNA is TGCGCCAGCAGCTTGGCGGCCGGGACAACGAGGGACACTGAAGCTTTCTTT.

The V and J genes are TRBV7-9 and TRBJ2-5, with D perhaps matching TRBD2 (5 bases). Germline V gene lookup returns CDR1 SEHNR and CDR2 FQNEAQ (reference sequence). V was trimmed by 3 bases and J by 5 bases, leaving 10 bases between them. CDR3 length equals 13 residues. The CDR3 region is CASSLVGAETQYF. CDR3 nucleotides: TGTGCCAGCAGCTTGGTGGGAGCTGAGACCCAGTACTTC.

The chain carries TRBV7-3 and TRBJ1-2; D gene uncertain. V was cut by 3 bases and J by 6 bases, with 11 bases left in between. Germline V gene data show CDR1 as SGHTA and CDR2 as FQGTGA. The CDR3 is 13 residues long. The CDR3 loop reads CASSFGVGDGYTF. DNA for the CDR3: TGTGCCAGCAGCTTCGGGGTTGGAGATGGCTACACCTTC.

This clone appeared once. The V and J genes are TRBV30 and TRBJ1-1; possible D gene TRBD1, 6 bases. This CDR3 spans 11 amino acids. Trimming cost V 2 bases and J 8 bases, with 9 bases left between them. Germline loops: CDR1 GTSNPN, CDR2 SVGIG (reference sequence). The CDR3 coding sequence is TGTGCCTGGAGTAGGGGGGGCGAAGCTTTCTTT. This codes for CAWSRGGEAFF. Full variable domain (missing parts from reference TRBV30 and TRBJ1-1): SQTIHQWPATLVQPVGSPLSLECTVEGTSNPNLYWYRQAAGRGLQLLFYSVGIGQISSEVPQNLSASRPQDRQFILSSKKLLLSDSGFYLCAWSRGGEAFFGQGTRLTVV.

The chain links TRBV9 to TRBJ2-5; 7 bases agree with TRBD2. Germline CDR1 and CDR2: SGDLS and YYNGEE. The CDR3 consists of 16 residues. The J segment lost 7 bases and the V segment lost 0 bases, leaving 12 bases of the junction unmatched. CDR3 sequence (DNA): TGTGCCAGCAGCGTAGCCGTAGCTAGCGGCCAGGGGACCCAGTACTTC. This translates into CASSVAVASGQGTQYF.

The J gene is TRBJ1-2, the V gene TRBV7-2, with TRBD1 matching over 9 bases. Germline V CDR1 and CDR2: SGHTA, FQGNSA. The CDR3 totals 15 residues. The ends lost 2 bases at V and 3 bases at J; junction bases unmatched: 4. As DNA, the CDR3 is TGTGCCAGCAGCTTAAGCACAGGGGGCCACTATGGCTACACCTTC. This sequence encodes CASSLSTGGHYGYTF.

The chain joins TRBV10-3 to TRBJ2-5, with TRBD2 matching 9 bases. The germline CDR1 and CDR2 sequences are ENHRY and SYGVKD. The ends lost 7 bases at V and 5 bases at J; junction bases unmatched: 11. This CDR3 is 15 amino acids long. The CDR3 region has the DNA TGTGCCATCAAGGATCCAGCGGGGGGATCGGAGACCCAGTACTTC. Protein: CAIKDPAGGSETQYF.

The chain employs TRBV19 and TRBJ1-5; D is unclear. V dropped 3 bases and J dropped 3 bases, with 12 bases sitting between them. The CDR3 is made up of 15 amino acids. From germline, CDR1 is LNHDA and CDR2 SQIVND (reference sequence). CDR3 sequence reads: CASSIVAGVNQPQHF. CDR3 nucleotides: TGTGCCAGTAGTATTGTTGCCGGGGTCAATCAGCCCCAGCATTTT. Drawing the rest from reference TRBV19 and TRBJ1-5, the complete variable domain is DGGITQSPKYLFRKEGQNVTLSCEQNLNHDAMYWYRQDPGQGLRLIYYSQIVNDFQKGDIAEGYSVSREKKESFPLTVTSAQKNPTAFYLCASSIVAGVNQPQHFGDGTRLSIL.

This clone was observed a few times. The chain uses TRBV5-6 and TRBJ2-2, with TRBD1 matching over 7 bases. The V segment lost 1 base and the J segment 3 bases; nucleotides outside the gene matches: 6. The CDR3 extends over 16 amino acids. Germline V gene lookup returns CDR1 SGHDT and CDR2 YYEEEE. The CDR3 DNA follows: TGTGCCAGCAGCTTGCCGGACAGGATCTACACCGGGGAGCTGTTTTTT. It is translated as CASSLPDRIYTGELFF.

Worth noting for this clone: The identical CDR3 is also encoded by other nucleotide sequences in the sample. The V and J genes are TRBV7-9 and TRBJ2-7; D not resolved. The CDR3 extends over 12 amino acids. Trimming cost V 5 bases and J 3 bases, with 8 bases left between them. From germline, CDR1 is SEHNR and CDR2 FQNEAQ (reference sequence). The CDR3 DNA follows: TGTGCCAGCAGCCCGGGTGGCTACGAGCAGTACTTC. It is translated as CASSPGGYEQYF.

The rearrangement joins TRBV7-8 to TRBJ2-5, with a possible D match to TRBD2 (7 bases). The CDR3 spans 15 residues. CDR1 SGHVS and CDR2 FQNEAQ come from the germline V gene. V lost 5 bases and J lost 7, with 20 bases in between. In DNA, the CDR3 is TGTGCCAGCAGCATATTACAGGGAGGGGTCGGGACCCAGTACTTC. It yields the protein CASSILQGGVGTQYF.

The CDR3 sequence: CASSYGDRGVNTEAFF. CDR3 sequence (DNA): TGTGCCAGCAGTTACGGGGACAGGGGGGTGAACACTGAAGCTTTCTTT. The V and J genes are TRBV6-5 and TRBJ1-1, with 11 bases fitting TRBD1. This CDR3 region has 16 residues. The ends lost 2 bases at V and 0 bases at J; junction bases unmatched: 2. Germline CDR1 MNHEY, CDR2 SVGAGI.

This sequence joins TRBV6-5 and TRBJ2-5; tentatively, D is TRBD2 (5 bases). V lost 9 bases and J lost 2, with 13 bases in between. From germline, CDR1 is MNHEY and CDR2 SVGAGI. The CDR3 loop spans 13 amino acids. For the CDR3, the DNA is TGTGCCAGTGGCCGTAGCGTACAAGAGACCCAGTACTTC. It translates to CASGRSVQETQYF.